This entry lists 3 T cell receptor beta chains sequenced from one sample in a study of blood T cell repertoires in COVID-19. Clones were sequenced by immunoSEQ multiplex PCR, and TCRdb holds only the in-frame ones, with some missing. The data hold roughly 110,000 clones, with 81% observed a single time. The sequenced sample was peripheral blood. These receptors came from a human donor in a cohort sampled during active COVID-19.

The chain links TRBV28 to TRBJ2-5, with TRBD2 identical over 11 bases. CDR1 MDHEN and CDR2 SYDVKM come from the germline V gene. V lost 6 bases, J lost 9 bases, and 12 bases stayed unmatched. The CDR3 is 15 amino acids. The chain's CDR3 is CASSRIAGGGLAQYF. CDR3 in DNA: TGTGCCAGCAGCCGTATAGCGGGAGGGGGGTTGGCCCAGTACTTC.

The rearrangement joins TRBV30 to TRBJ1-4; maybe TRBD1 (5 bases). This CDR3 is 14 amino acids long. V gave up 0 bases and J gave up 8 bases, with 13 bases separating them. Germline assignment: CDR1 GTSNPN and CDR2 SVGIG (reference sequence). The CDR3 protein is CAWSVQANQEKLFF. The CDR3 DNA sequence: TGTGCCTGGAGTGTACAGGCTAATCAAGAAAAACTGTTTTTT.

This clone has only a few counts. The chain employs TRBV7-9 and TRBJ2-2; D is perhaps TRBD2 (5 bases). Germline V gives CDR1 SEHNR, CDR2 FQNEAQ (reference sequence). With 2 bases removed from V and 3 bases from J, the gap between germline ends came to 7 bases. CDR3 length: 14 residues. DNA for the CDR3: TGTGCCAGCAGCTTAAAGGGAGACACCGGGGAGCTGTTTTTT. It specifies CASSLKGDTGELFF. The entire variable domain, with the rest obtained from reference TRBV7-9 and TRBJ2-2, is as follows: DTGVSQNPRHKITKRGQNVTFRCDPISEHNRLYWYRQTLGQGPEFLTYFQNEAQLEKSRLLSDRFSAERPKGSFSTLEIQRTEQGDSAMYLCASSLKGDTGELFFGEGSRLTVL.